This T cell receptor beta chain appears in the sequencing data of a study of siplizumab effects on memory and regulatory T cells. V lost 1 base and J 6 bases, leaving 12 bases between the germline ends. Germline V gene lookup returns CDR1 SGDLS and CDR2 YYNGEE. The CDR3 length is 14 residues. TCRdb's copy holds only in-frame clones and misses some; the assay was immunoSEQ multiplex PCR. The sample consists of about 85,000 clones, approximately 95% of them appearing once. Regarding the study as a whole: Unstimulated naive T cells seemed to show more diversity than memory cells did, and they also seemed to be among the major contributors to the alloresponse.

Worth noting for this clone: What it recognizes is unknown.

The TCR was taken from a human donor in good health. The chain couples TRBV9 to TRBJ2-3; a weak D match, TRBD2 (6 bases). Sequenced input: CD8+ T cells sorted from blood. CDR3 bases: TGTGCCAGCAGCGTACCTTGGGCGGGGGATACGCAGTATTTT. Its translation: CASSVPWAGDTQYF.